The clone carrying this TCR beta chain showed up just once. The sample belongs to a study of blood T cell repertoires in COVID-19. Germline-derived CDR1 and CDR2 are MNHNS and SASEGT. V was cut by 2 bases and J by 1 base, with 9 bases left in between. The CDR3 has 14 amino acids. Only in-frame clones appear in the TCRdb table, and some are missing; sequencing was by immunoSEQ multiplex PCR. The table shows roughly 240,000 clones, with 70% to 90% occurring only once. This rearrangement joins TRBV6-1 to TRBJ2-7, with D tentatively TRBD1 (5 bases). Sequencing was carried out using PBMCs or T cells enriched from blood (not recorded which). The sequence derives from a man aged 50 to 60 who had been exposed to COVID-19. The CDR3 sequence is CASSEQGASYEQYF. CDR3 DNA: TGTGCCAGCAGTGAACAGGGCGCATCCTACGAGCAGTACTTC.